This T cell receptor beta chain was found in a study of blood T cells in healthy people across ages (dated by TCRdb to about 2015). For context, the study as a whole: In model experiments, roughly one uniquely barcoded TCR beta cDNA molecule per two T cells was captured by template switching. The study analyzed two additional independent replicas of 1 million unique cDNA reads from the same blood draw for two donors, one aged 18 to 30 and one aged 80 or older. Four age groups were formed from the donors: young (average roughly 15 years), middle-aged (approximately 40), aged (about 62) and long-lived (around 80). Donors of different ages were randomly distributed across sequencing lanes to avoid experimental bias. To track age-related changes in TCR beta repertoire diversity, the study relied on deep sequencing normalized with unique cDNA molecular identifiers. Broader findings and caveats from the paper: There was a strong correlation between observed TCR beta diversity and the percentage of naive T cells measured by flow cytometry. Estimates of total diversity based on one million sequenced T cells were regarded as lower bounds and as underestimates. Because the CMV infection status of the donors was unknown, age-related changes in expanded clonotypes may potentially have been confounded. Observed TCR beta diversity per million T cells fell roughly linearly with age, and a significant reduction was already apparent by age about 43. Compared with the aged group, the long-lived group had more naive CD4+ T cells, fewer expanded clones and increased TCR diversity, suggesting age selection. Since profiling was done on bulk unsorted PBMCs, naive and antigen-experienced compartments could not be conclusively compared.

Systemically healthy Caucasian individuals from Russia, 35 to 50 in total and aged roughly 6 to 90 years, were included as donors. Each donor gave ten milliliters of peripheral blood, drawn into EDTA-treated Vacutainer tubes. PBMCs were isolated by Ficoll-Paque density-gradient centrifugation, with at least 6.5 million obtained per sample. Trizol reagent was used to extract total RNA from PBMCs, with at least 6 micrograms per sample. For every donor, an aliquot of PBMCs went through flow cytometry to measure the percentages of naive CD45RAhigh/CD27high T cells. There are 16 amino acids in the CDR3, from cysteine to phenylalanine inclusive. Kept here is only the CDR3 DNA, which spans 48 bases and is read in frame from base 1. Trimming costs V 1 base and J 2 bases, and their ends lie 13 bases apart. Taken from the germline V gene (reference sequence), the CDR1 and CDR2 loops are SEHNR and FQNEAQ. This clonotype was picked up a small number of times. Its cognate antigen has yet to be identified. Per-base quality was not reported, and no clone a single base away is much larger than it.

The library was made by 5' RACE. The listed sequencing device is Illumina HiSeq 2500. The second PCR ran for about 6 to 12 cycles and used a J-beta primer mix along with a sample-barcoded 5' primer. A template-switch 5' adaptor carrying 12 random nucleotides introduced a unique molecular identifier onto each TCR beta cDNA molecule. Each sample yielded at least 3 million CDR3-containing paired-end reads. All of the RNA was converted into first-strand cDNA using the Mint cDNA synthesis kit, with a TRBC-specific oligonucleotide serving as the primer. Following uracil-DNA glycosylase treatment, a first 18-cycle PCR with universal primers M1SS and BC2_uni_R was performed on all cDNA. On the authors' methods: For normalization, 1 million high-quality reads were randomly selected from each sample, with every read carrying a distinct molecular identifier. Reads sharing molecular identifiers were discarded rather than binned into consensus sequences. MiTCR, set to a Q25 quality threshold and the strictest error-elimination algorithm, was used for CDR3 identification, clonotype clustering and error correction. A nonparametric unseen species model with Euler transformation was used to estimate a lower bound on total TCR beta diversity. TCRdb trimmed the raw reads at Q25, called clones with MiXCR and kept productive beta chains. Merged by CDR3 protein, the rows form single entries marked with the most common genes and DNA. It is TCRdb's table, rather than the study itself, that gives the V and J calls and clone size. The sample table lists about 1.6 million distinct CDR3 sequences, roughly 30% of them with a count of one. Of the sample, roughly 12% is held by the ten largest clones.

The receptor chain draws on TRBV7-9 and TRBJ2-3; D gene: possibly TRBD2, on 5 matching bases. The sequence came from a woman aged 25-40 years in good health. Sequencing was performed on blood. The CDR3 corresponds to CASSLGTLSPTDTQYF. The nucleotide sequence reads TGTGCCAGCAGCTTAGGGACTCTTTCCCCCACAGATACGCAGTATTTT.